This is a list of T cell receptor beta chains from one sample in a study of regulatory T cells in long-lasting Graves disease. MiXCR, run by TCRdb on the multiplex PCR reads, gives a single entry per CDR3 protein. The table shows hundreds of thousands of distinct CDR3 sequences, with 25% to 35% occurring only once. Sequences were derived from peripheral blood mononuclear cells (PBMCs), sampled when the disease was refractory, from a patient treated with antithyroid drugs. These receptors were collected from a female donor with Graves disease. Each CDR3 is given with its conserved first and last residue. The D gene is left open where the match is weak. Size tells how often a clone was seen (once, few, many) or the class of an expanded clone, and some rows leave it out.

size: few
D: NA
V: TRBV12-5
J: TRBJ1-3
DNA: TGTGCTAGTGGTTTGGAGCTGGACTCTAGAAACACCATATATTTT
CDR3: CASGLELDSRNTIYF

size: many
D: TRBD1
V: TRBV2
J: TRBJ2-6
DNA: TGTGCCAGCAGTGAGATGACAGGGGGCTCTGGGGCCAACGTCCTGACTTTC
CDR3: CASSEMTGGSGANVLTF

size: NA
D: TRBD1
V: TRBV4-1
J: TRBJ2-7
DNA: TGCGCCAGCAGCCAAGTCAGGGGGATAGCCTACGAGCAGTACTTC
CDR3: CASSQVRGIAYEQYF

size: few
D: NA
V: TRBV5-1
J: TRBJ1-1
DNA: TGCGCCAGCAGCAGAAACAGGGACGGGGGCACTGAAGCTTTCTTT
CDR3: CASSRNRDGGTEAFF

size: few
D: TRBD2
V: TRBV20-1
J: TRBJ2-4
DNA: TGCAGTGCTAGAGATGCCGGGACTAGCGGGATGGGCAAAAACATTCAGTACTTC
CDR3: CSARDAGTSGMGKNIQYF

size: few
D: NA
V: TRBV2
J: TRBJ1-1
DNA: TGTGCCAGCAGTGAGGCAAGTGGGCCGAACACTGAAGCTTTCTTT
CDR3: CASSEASGPNTEAFF

size: NA
D: TRBD2
V: TRBV6-5
J: TRBJ2-7
DNA: TGTGCCAGCAGTTCCCCGGGACTAGCGGGAGGTTCCTACGAGCAGTACTTC
CDR3: CASSSPGLAGGSYEQYF

size: NA
D: NA
V: TRBV5-1
J: TRBJ1-1
DNA: TGCGCCGGCACCCCAAACGCAGGGATCGGTGGCGGAACTGAAGCTTTCTTT
CDR3: CAGTPNAGIGGGTEAFF

size: NA
D: NA
V: TRBV29-1
J: TRBJ1-1
DNA: TGCAGCGTTGGGTCAGAGTTTGGAACTGAAGCTTTCTTT
CDR3: CSVGSEFGTEAFF

size: NA
D: NA
V: TRBV29-1
J: TRBJ1-2
DNA: TGCAGCGCCCGAGGGGGTCGGGGGTCGCGCTATGGCTACACCTTC
CDR3: CSARGGRGSRYGYTF

size: many
D: TRBD1
V: TRBV15
J: TRBJ2-5
DNA: TGTGCCACCAGCATAGGACAGGGAGGCCAAGAGACCCAGTACTTC
CDR3: CATSIGQGGQETQYF

size: NA
D: TRBD1
V: TRBV11-2
J: TRBJ2-3
DNA: TGTGCCAGCAGCTTTGGACAGGGGATTTCAGATACGCAGTATTTT
CDR3: CASSFGQGISDTQYF

size: NA
D: TRBD1
V: TRBV13
J: TRBJ1-1
DNA: TGTGCCAGCAGCCGTGGACAGGGGCTCCCTGAAGCTTTCTTT
CDR3: CASSRGQGLPEAFF

size: few
D: NA
V: TRBV10-2
J: TRBJ1-2
DNA: TGCGCCAGCAGTGAGGTTGGCCGAGGAGGCTACACCTTC
CDR3: CASSEVGRGGYTF

size: NA
D: NA
V: TRBV5-1
J: TRBJ2-7
DNA: TGCGCCAGCAGCTTGCCTGGCGTTACCTACGAGCAGTACTTC
CDR3: CASSLPGVTYEQYF

size: NA
D: TRBD1
V: TRBV5-1
J: TRBJ1-2
DNA: TGCGCCAGCAGCGCGGGACAGGGGGCGGGCTATGGCTACACCTTC
CDR3: CASSAGQGAGYGYTF

size: few
D: TRBD1
V: TRBV19
J: TRBJ1-2
DNA: TGTGCCAGTTCGATTAACAGGGGATACTATGGCTACACCTTC
CDR3: CASSINRGYYGYTF

size: few
D: TRBD1
V: TRBV5-1
J: TRBJ2-7
DNA: TGCGCCAGCAGTTTCGACAGGGGAAAAAACTACGAGCAGTACTTC
CDR3: CASSFDRGKNYEQYF

size: few
D: NA
V: TRBV5-1
J: TRBJ1-5
DNA: TGCGCCAGCAGCTTGGCTGGGGATCGCGATCAGCCCCAGCATTTT
CDR3: CASSLAGDRDQPQHF

size: NA
D: TRBD1
V: TRBV20-1
J: TRBJ1-2
DNA: TGCAGTGCTAGAGATGCAATGACAGGGGGCGCAGGCGGTGGCTACACCTTC
CDR3: CSARDAMTGGAGGGYTF

size: few
D: NA
V: TRBV7-9
J: TRBJ1-5
DNA: TGTGCCAGCAGCTCCTTATATTGGGACATATTGGGCCATCAGCCCCAGCATTTT
CDR3: CASSSLYWDILGHQPQHF

size: many
D: TRBD1
V: TRBV7-3
J: TRBJ1-1
DNA: TGTGCCAGCAGCTTAGAGACAGGGGGCGACACTGAAGCTTTCTTT
CDR3: CASSLETGGDTEAFF

size: many
D: NA
V: TRBV12-3/TRBV12-4
J: TRBJ2-7
DNA: TGTGCCAGCAGCTGGACAGAGTCCAAGCAGTACTTC
CDR3: CASSWTESKQYF

size: NA
D: TRBD2
V: TRBV29-1
J: TRBJ2-7
DNA: TGCAGCGTTGAACTAGCGGGGAGCTCCTACGAGCAGTACTTC
CDR3: CSVELAGSSYEQYF

size: NA
D: NA
V: TRBV5-1
J: TRBJ1-5
DNA: TGCGCCAGCAGCTTGACAGGGCCTCAGCCCCAGCATTTT
CDR3: CASSLTGPQPQHF

size: NA
D: NA
V: TRBV25-1
J: TRBJ1-6
DNA: TGTGCCAGCAGTGATATCTCTAATTCACCCCTCCACTTT
CDR3: CASSDISNSPLHF

size: few
D: NA
V: TRBV7-2
J: TRBJ1-2
DNA: TGTGCCAGCAGCTTGATGTCAGGAATTGGTGGCTACACCTTC
CDR3: CASSLMSGIGGYTF

size: NA
D: NA
V: TRBV6-1
J: TRBJ1-1
DNA: TGTGCCAGCAGCCCAAGAGTGGAGACTGAAGCTTTCTTT
CDR3: CASSPRVETEAFF

size: NA
D: NA
V: TRBV12-3/TRBV12-4
J: TRBJ2-7
DNA: TGTGCCAGCAGCGCCTCGTCGGACAGCTACTCCTACGAGCAGTACTTC
CDR3: CASSASSDSYSYEQYF

size: NA
D: NA
V: TRBV7-9
J: TRBJ1-4
DNA: TGTGCCAGCAGCTTAGTGGACAATGAAAAACTGTCTTTT
CDR3: CASSLVDNEKLSF

size: many
D: NA
V: TRBV12-3/TRBV12-4
J: TRBJ1-1
DNA: TGTGCCAGCAGTCTGGGGGGGGGAGGTACTGAAGCTTTCTTT
CDR3: CASSLGGGGTEAFF

size: NA
D: TRBD1
V: TRBV27
J: TRBJ1-1
DNA: TGTGCCAGCAGTAAGCTTTTCGCGGGACAGCCGAACACTGAAGCTTTCTTT
CDR3: CASSKLFAGQPNTEAFF

size: NA
D: NA
V: TRBV18
J: TRBJ1-4
DNA: TGTGCCAGCTCACCCGGGACTCGTGAAAAACTGTTTTTT
CDR3: CASSPGTREKLFF

size: NA
D: NA
V: TRBV10-3
J: TRBJ2-7
DNA: TGTGCCATCAGTGATTTACAGGGATACGAGCAGTACTTC
CDR3: CAISDLQGYEQYF

size: NA
D: NA
V: TRBV5-6
J: TRBJ2-7
DNA: TGTGCCAGCAGCTTGGTGGCGGTAGGCCCCCACGAGCAGTACTTC
CDR3: CASSLVAVGPHEQYF

size: NA
D: NA
V: TRBV19
J: TRBJ2-7
DNA: TGTGCCAGTGGCCTCGAGGAGCAGTACTTC
CDR3: CASGLEEQYF

size: few
D: TRBD2
V: TRBV29-1
J: TRBJ2-7
DNA: TGCAGCGCTCTGCCCGGGACTAGCGGGAGGAGGGAGCAGTACTTC
CDR3: CSALPGTSGRREQYF

size: NA
D: NA
V: TRBV12-3/TRBV12-4
J: TRBJ1-3
DNA: TGTGCCAGCAGCCCCGACTGGAGCTCTGGAAACACCATATATTTT
CDR3: CASSPDWSSGNTIYF

size: NA
D: NA
V: TRBV19
J: TRBJ2-2
DNA: TGTGCCAGTAGTATTCATCAGGGGCTGTTCACCGGGGAGCTGTTTTTT
CDR3: CASSIHQGLFTGELFF

size: many
D: NA
V: TRBV2
J: TRBJ2-2
DNA: TGTGCCAGCAGTGGATCGGGGGGCGACGCCGGGGAGCTGTTTTTT
CDR3: CASSGSGGDAGELFF

size: NA
D: NA
V: TRBV7-9
J: TRBJ1-1
DNA: TGTGCCAGCAGCTGGGACCCACGCGCTGAAGCTTTCTTT
CDR3: CASSWDPRAEAFF

size: few
D: NA
V: TRBV29-1
J: TRBJ1-2
DNA: TGCAGCGTTCCCCGCCCCGGGGGATATGGCTACACCTTC
CDR3: CSVPRPGGYGYTF

size: NA
D: NA
V: TRBV5-6
J: TRBJ1-6
DNA: TGTGCCAGCAGCTTGTTGGGCGCAGTTAATTCACCCCTCCACTTT
CDR3: CASSLLGAVNSPLHF

size: NA
D: NA
V: TRBV27
J: TRBJ1-1
DNA: TGTGCCAGCAGTTTATTTGGAAGCACTGAAGCTTTCTTT
CDR3: CASSLFGSTEAFF

size: few
D: TRBD1
V: TRBV20-1
J: TRBJ1-2
DNA: TGCAGTGCTAGAGGTAACAGGGGCGACGGCTACACCTTC
CDR3: CSARGNRGDGYTF

size: many
D: NA
V: TRBV6-1
J: TRBJ1-1
DNA: TGTGCCAGCAGTGGAGGGACGCTGGGTGAAGCTTTCTTT
CDR3: CASSGGTLGEAFF

size: NA
D: NA
V: TRBV25-1
J: TRBJ1-1
DNA: TGTGCCAGCAGTGCTCAGGGTCTGCGCACTGAAGCTTTCTTT
CDR3: CASSAQGLRTEAFF

size: few
D: NA
V: TRBV11-2
J: TRBJ1-1
DNA: TGTGCCAGCAGCCCCGGGTATGAGAGCCTCGGATCGAGGGGAGCTTTCTTT
CDR3: CASSPGYESLGSRGAFF

size: NA
D: NA
V: TRBV20-1
J: TRBJ2-7
DNA: TGCAGTGCTGCTCTTGCAGGGGAGCCCGAGCAGTACTTC
CDR3: CSAALAGEPEQYF

size: few
D: NA
V: TRBV29-1
J: TRBJ1-2
DNA: TGCAGCTCTGAGGGGGGGGTCGGCTATGGCTACACCTTC
CDR3: CSSEGGVGYGYTF

size: NA
D: NA
V: TRBV19
J: TRBJ1-1
DNA: TGTGCCAGTAGTACCCTCTACGAGGACTCCCTTTTGACTGAAGCTTTCTTT
CDR3: CASSTLYEDSLLTEAFF

size: NA
D: NA
V: TRBV6-2/TRBV6-3
J: TRBJ2-7
DNA: TGTGCCAGCAGTTACACCTCGAAGAGGGGCTACGAGCAGTACTTC
CDR3: CASSYTSKRGYEQYF

size: NA
D: NA
V: TRBV13
J: TRBJ2-4
DNA: TGTGCCAGCAGCTCAGGGATCAACATTCAGTACTTC
CDR3: CASSSGINIQYF

size: few
D: TRBD1
V: TRBV10-3
J: TRBJ1-2
DNA: TGTGCCAGCAGTTACCCCACGGGACAGGGAGGGCTTGGCTACACCTTC
CDR3: CASSYPTGQGGLGYTF

size: NA
D: NA
V: TRBV7-9
J: TRBJ2-7
DNA: TGTGCCAGCAGCTCCCCATTTAAGGACGGACGGTCCTACGAGCAGTACTTC
CDR3: CASSSPFKDGRSYEQYF

size: NA
D: NA
V: TRBV2
J: TRBJ2-7
DNA: TGTGCCAAGGGACGTCTCAGGGAGCAGTACTTC
CDR3: CAKGRLREQYF

size: NA
D: NA
V: TRBV7-9
J: TRBJ2-7
DNA: TGTGCCAGCAGCGGGGGTCGAGCGAAATACTCCTACGAGCAGTACTTC
CDR3: CASSGGRAKYSYEQYF

size: many
D: NA
V: TRBV7-7
J: TRBJ2-2
DNA: TGTGCCAGCAGCCTATCTGGGACCGGGGAGCTGTTTTTT
CDR3: CASSLSGTGELFF